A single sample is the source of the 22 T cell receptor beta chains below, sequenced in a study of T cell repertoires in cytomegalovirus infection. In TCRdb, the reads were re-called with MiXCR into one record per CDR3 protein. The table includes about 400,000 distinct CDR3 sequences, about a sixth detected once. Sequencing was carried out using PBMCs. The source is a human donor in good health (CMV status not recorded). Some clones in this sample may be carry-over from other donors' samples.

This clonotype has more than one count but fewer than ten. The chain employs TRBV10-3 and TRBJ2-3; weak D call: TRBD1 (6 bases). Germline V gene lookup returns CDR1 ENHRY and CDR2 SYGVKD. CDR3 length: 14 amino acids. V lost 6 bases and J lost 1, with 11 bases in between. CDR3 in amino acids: CAIRGGSGTDTQYF. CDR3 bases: TGTGCCATCAGAGGGGGTAGCGGCACAGATACGCAGTATTTT.

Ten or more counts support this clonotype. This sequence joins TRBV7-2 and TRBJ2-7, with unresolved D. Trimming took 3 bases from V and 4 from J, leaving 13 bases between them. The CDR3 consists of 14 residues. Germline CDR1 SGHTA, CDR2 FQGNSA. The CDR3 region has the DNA TGTGCCAGCAGCTTCTCCGCCCGCAGTTACGAGCAGTACTTC. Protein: CASSFSARSYEQYF.

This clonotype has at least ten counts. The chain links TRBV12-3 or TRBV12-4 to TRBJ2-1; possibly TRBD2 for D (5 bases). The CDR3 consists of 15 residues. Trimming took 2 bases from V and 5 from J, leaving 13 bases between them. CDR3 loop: CASSLLADPNNEQFF. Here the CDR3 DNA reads TGTGCCAGCAGTTTACTAGCCGACCCGAACAATGAGCAGTTCTTC.

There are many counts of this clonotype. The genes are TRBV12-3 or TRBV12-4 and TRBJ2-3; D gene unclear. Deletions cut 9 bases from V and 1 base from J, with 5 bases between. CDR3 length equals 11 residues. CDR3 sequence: CASGGTDTQYF. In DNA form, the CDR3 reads TGTGCCAGTGGGGGCACAGATACGCAGTATTTT.

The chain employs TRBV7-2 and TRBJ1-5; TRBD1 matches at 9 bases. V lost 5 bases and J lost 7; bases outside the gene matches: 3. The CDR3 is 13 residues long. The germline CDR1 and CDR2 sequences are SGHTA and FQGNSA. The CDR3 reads CASSDRGGQPQHF. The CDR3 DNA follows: TGTGCCAGCAGCGACAGGGGGGGGCAGCCCCAGCATTTT.

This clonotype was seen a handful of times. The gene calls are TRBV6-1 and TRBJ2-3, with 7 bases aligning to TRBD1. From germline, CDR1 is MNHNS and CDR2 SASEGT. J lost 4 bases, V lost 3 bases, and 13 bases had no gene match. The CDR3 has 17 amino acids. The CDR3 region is CASSDRFGRQGADTQYF. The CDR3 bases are TGTGCCAGCAGTGACCGCTTTGGCAGACAGGGAGCAGATACGCAGTATTTT.

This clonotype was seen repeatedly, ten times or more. The CDR3: CASSEELREKLFF. In DNA, the CDR3 is TGTGCCAGCAGTGAAGAGCTTCGAGAAAAACTGTTTTTT. The J gene is TRBJ1-4, the V gene TRBV2, with D unresolved. The V end was cut by 1 base, the J end by 8 bases, with 8 bases between. CDR3 length: 13 residues. The germline V gene has CDR1 SNHLY and CDR2 FYNNEI.

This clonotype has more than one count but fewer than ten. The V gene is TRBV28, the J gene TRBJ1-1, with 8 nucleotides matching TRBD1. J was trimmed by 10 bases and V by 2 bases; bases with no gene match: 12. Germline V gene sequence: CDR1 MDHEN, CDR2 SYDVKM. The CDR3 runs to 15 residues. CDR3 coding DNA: TGTGCCAGCAGTTTACACAGGGGGGCCCTCACAGGAGCTTTCTTT. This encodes CASSLHRGALTGAFF.

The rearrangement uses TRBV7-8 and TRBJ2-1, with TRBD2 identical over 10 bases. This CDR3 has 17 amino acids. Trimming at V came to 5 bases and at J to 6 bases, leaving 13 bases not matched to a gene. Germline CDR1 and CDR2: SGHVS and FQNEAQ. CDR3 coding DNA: TGTGCCAGCAGCATCAGGACTAGCGGTCCTACGGGCAATGAGCAGTTCTTC. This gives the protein CASSIRTSGPTGNEQFF. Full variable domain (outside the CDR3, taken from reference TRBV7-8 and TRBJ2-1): GAGVSQSPRYKVAKRGQDVALRCDPISGHVSLFWYQQALGQGPEFLTYFQNEAQLDKSGLPSDRFFAERPEGSVSTLKIQRTQQEDSAVYLCASSIRTSGPTGNEQFFGPGTRLTVL.

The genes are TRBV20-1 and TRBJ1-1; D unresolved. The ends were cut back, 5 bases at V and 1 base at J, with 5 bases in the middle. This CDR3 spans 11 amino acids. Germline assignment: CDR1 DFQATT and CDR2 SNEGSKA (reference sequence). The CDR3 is CSALRNTEAFF. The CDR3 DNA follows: TGCAGTGCTTTGAGGAACACTGAAGCTTTCTTT.

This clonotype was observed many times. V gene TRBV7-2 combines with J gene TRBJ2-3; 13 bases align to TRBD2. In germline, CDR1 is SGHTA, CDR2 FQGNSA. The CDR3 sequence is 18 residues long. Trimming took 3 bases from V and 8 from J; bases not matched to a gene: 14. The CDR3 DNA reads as TGTGCCAGCAGCTTCCGCCAACAACTAGCGGGAGGGCCCGCTACGCAGTATTTT. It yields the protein CASSFRQQLAGGPATQYF.

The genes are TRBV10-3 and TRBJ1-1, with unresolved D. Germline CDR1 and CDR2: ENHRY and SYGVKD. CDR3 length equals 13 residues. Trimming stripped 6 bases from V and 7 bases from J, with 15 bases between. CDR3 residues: CAIRSQERDEAFF. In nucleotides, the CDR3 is TGTGCCATCAGATCCCAGGAGCGAGATGAAGCTTTCTTT.

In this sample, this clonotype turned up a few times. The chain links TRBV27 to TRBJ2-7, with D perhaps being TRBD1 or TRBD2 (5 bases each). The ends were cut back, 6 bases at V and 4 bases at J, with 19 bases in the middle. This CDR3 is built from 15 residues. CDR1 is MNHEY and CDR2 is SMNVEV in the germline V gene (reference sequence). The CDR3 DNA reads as TGTGCCAGCAGACCTAGAGGGGCCACCAATTACGAGCAGTACTTC. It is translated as CASRPRGATNYEQYF.

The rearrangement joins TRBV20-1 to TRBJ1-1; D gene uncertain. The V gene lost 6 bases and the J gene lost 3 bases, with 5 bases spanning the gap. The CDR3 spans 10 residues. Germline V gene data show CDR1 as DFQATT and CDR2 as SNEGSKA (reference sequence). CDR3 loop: CSAWYTEAFF. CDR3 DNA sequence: TGCAGTGCCTGGTACACTGAAGCTTTCTTT.

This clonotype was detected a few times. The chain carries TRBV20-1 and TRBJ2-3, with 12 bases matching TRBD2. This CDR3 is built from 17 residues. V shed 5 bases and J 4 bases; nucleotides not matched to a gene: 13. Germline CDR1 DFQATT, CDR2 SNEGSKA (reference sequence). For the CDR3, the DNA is TGCAGTGCTCTTCTAGCGGGAGGGCGCGGGGGGGCAGATACGCAGTATTTT. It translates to CSALLAGGRGGADTQYF.

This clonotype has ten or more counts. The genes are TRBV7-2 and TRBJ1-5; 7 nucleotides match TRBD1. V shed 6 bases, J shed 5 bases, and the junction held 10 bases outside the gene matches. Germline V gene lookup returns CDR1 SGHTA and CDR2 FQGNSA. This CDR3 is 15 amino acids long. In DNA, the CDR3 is TGTGCCAGCAGTCAGGGGGTGGGGGGGGATCAGCCCCAGCATTTT. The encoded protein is CASSQGVGGDQPQHF.

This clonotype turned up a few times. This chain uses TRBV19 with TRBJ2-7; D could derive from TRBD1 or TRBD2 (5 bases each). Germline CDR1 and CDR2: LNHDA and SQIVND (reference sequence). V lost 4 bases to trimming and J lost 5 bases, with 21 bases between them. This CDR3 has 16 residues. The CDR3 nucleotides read TGTGCCAGTAGTAACCCATTTGGGGGAGAGGAGCACGAGCAGTACTTC. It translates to CASSNPFGGEEHEQYF.

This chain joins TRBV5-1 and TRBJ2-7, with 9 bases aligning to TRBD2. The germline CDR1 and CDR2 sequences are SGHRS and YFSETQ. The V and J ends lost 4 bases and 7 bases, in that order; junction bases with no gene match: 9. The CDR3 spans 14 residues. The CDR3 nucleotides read TGCGCCAGCAGCCAGGGACTAGCCGCTCGTGAGCAGTACTTC. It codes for CASSQGLAAREQYF.

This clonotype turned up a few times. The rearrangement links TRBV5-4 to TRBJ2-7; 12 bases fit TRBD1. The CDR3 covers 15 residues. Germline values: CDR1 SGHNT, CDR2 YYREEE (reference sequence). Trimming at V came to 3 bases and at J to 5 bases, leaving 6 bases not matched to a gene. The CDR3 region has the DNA TGTGCCAGCAGCTATGGGACAGGGGGCATCAACGAGCAGTACTTC. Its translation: CASSYGTGGINEQYF.

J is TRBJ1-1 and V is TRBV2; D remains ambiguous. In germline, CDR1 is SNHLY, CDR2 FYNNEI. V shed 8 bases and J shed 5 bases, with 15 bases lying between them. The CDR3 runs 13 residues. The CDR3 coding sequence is TGTGCCAGCGATTTGGAGTGGTGGACTGAAGCTTTCTTT. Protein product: CASDLEWWTEAFF.

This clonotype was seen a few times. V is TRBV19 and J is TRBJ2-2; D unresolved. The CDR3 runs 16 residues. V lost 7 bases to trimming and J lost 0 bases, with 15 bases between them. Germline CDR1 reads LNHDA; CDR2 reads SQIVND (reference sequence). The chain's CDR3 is CASTTAQLANTGELFF. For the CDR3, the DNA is TGTGCCAGTACCACTGCCCAGTTAGCGAACACCGGGGAGCTGTTTTTT.

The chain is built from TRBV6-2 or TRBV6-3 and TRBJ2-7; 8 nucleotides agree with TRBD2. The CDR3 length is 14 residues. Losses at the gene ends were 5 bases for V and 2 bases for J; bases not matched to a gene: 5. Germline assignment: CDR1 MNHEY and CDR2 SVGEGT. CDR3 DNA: TGTGCCAGCAGTGCGGGAGGCCCCCCCTACGAGCAGTACTTC. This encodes CASSAGGPPYEQYF.